This record covers a single TCR beta chain. This entry is derived from a study of blood T cell repertoires in COVID-19. Study-level information: From T cells, B-cell-depleted T cells, or PBMCs came the material, which was cDNA or gDNA.

Sequenced by immunoSEQ multiplex PCR; TCRdb stores in-frame clones only, minus some. The sample consists of roughly 200,000 clones, approximately 85% of them appearing once. CDR1 and CDR2 (germline): SGHTA, FQGNSA. The CDR3 has 15 amino acids. Deletions cut 1 base from V and 4 bases from J, with 13 bases between. The TCR was taken from a human donor with active or convalescent COVID-19. The donor label of this sample is uncertain. The chain recombines TRBV7-2 with TRBJ1-2, with TRBD1 as a possible D gene (6 bases). Sequenced: peripheral blood. The CDR3 DNA reads as TGTGCCAGCAGCTTAGAGTTACAGGGCCGCTATGGCTACACCTTC. Its protein product is CASSLELQGRYGYTF.